This record concerns one TCR beta chain sequence. The target antigen is unknown. Individual cDNA molecules each received unique molecular identifiers attached to them. In TCRdb, the 5' RACE reads were re-called with MiXCR into one record per CDR3 protein. Here the sample spans tens of thousands of distinct CDR3 sequences, around 9.3% being singletons. The data belong to a study of early T cells in non-severe SARS-CoV-2 infection. The CDR3 is 14 amino acids. Germline lookup yields CDR1 SGHRS and CDR2 YFSETQ. Trimming cost V 4 bases and J 5 bases, with 13 bases left between them. The study, taken as a whole, reports: Using VDJdb, the matching emphasized anti-spike CD8 responses while missing private and CD4 specificities.

Sequences were obtained from whole blood. This sequence joins TRBV5-1 and TRBJ2-1; D remains ambiguous. The source is an adult who was a healthcare worker with PCR-confirmed SARS-CoV-2 infection or an uninfected control (not recorded which). CDR3 sequence (DNA): TGCGCCAGCAGCCCGGACCCGACTGACAATGAGCAGTTCTTC. Amino acids: CASSPDPTDNEQFF.